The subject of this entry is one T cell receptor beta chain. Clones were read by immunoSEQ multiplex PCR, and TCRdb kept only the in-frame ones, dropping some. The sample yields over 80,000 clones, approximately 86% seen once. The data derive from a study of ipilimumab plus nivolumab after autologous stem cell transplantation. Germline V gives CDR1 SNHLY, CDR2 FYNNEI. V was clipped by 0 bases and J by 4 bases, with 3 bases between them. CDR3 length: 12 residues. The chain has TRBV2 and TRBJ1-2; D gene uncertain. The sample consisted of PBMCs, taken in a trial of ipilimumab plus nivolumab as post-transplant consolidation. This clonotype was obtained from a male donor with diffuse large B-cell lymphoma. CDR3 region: CASSEAGYGYTF. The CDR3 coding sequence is TGTGCCAGCAGTGAAGCGGGCTATGGCTACACCTTC.